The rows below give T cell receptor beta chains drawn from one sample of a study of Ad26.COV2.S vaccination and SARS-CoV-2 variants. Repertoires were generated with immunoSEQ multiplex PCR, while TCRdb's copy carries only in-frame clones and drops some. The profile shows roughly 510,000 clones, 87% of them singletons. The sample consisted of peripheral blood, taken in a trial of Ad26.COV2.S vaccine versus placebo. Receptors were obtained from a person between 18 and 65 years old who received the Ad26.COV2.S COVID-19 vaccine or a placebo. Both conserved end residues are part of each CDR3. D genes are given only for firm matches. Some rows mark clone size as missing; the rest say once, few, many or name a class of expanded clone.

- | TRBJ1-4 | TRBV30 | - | CAWSPMGWEKLFF | TGTGCCTGGAGCCCTATGGGTTGGGAAAAACTGTTTTTT
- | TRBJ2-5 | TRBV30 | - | CAWRVGQETQYF | TGTGCCTGGAGGGTGGGGCAAGAGACCCAGTACTTC
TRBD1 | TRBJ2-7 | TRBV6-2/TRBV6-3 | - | CASSTRDRGPEVYEQYF | TGTGCCAGCAGTACCCGGGACAGGGGTCCGGAGGTCTACGAGCAGTACTTC
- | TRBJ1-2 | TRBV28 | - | CAIGLSGYTF | TGTGCCATTGGCCTTAGTGGCTACACCTTC
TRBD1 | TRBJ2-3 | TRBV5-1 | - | CASSRRQGSTDTQYF | TGCGCCAGCAGCCGGCGACAGGGTTCAACAGATACGCAGTATTTT
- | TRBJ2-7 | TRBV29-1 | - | CSIREGPYEQYF | TGCAGCATCCGTGAGGGGCCCTACGAGCAGTACTTC
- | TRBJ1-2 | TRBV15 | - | CATSRDWEKVGGIGYTF | TGTGCCACCAGCAGAGATTGGGAGAAAGTAGGCGGTATCGGCTACACCTTC
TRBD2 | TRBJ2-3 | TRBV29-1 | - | CSAVLAGGTDTQYF | TGCAGCGCAGTACTAGCGGGAGGCACAGATACGCAGTATTTT
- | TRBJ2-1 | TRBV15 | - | CATSWGRAGEQFF | TGTGCCACCAGCTGGGGCCGGGCGGGTGAGCAGTTCTTC
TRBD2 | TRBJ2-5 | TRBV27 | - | CASSFLAEKQETQYF | TGTGCCAGCAGTTTCCTAGCGGAAAAACAAGAGACCCAGTACTTC
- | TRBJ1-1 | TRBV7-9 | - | CASSLQGYDTEAFF | TGTGCCAGCAGCCTGCAGGGGTATGACACTGAAGCTTTCTTT
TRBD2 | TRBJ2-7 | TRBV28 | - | CASRPGRVSYEQYF | TGTGCCAGCAGACCAGGGAGGGTTTCCTACGAGCAGTACTTC
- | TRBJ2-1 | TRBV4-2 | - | CASSPDPTGEQFF | TGTGCCAGCAGCCCTGATCCCACCGGGGAGCAGTTCTTC
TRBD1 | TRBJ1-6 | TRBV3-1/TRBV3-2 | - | CASSQGQGAPSYSPLHF | TGTGCCAGCAGCCAAGGGCAGGGGGCTCCTAGTTATTCACCCCTCCACTTT
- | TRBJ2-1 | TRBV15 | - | CATSRDGTRQGREQFF | TGTGCCACCAGCAGAGACGGGACTAGACAGGGTAGGGAGCAGTTCTTC
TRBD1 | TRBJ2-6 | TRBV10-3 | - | CAIRQGTGANVLTF | TGTGCCATCAGACAGGGGACCGGGGCCAACGTCCTGACTTTC
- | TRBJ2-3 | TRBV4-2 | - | CASSQEGLPGTDTQYF | TGTGCCAGCAGCCAAGAAGGACTCCCAGGAACAGATACGCAGTATTTT
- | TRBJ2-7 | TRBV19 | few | CASSPQRGSYEQYF | TGTGCCAGTAGCCCCCAGCGCGGCTCCTACGAGCAGTACTTC
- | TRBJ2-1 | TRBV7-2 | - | CASSLGPLGEQFF | TGTGCCAGCAGCTTAGGACCCCTCGGTGAGCAGTTCTTC
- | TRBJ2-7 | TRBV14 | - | CASSQDLGLSYEQYF | TGTGCCAGCAGCCAAGACCTCGGCTTGTCCTACGAGCAGTACTTC
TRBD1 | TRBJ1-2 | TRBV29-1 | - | CSFRTGGYGYTF | TGCAGCTTCCGGACAGGGGGCTATGGCTACACCTTC
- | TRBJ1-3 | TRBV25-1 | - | CASTKDSYSGNTIYF | TGTGCCAGCACCAAAGACAGTTACTCTGGAAACACCATATATTTT
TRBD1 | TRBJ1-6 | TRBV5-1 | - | CASSLTGESSPLHF | TGCGCCAGCAGCTTGACAGGGGAGAGTTCACCCCTCCACTTT
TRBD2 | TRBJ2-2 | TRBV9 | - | CASSSGLAGLGDTGELFF | TGTGCCAGCAGCTCGGGACTAGCGGGACTCGGGGACACCGGGGAGCTGTTTTTT
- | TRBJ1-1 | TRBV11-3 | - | CASSRGLNTEAFF | TGTGCCAGCAGCCGGGGTCTGAACACTGAAGCTTTCTTT
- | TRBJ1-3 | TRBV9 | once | CASSASGPSSGNTIYF | TGTGCCAGCAGCGCGTCCGGGCCAAGCTCTGGAAACACCATATATTTT
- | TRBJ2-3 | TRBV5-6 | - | CASGVGRTQYF | TGTGCCAGCGGCGTAGGTCGGACGCAGTATTTT
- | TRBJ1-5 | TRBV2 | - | CASSPGATQPQHF | TGTGCCAGCAGTCCTGGGGCTACTCAGCCCCAGCATTTT
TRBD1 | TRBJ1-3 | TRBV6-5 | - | CASSRRGPADTIYF | TGTGCCAGCAGTAGGAGGGGGCCGGCGGACACCATATATTTT
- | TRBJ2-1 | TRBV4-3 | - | CASSQVMRNEQFF | TGCGCCAGCAGCCAGGTTATGCGCAATGAGCAGTTCTTC
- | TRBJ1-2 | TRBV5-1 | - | CASSFQDGIYGYTF | TGCGCCAGCAGCTTCCAGGACGGAATCTATGGCTACACCTTC
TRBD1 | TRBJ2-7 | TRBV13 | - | CASSSRAEGAQEQYF | TGTGCCAGCAGCTCCCGAGCTGAGGGGGCCCAGGAGCAGTACTTC
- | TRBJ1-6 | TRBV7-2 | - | CASSLVQGGGSPLHF | TGTGCCAGCAGCTTAGTACAGGGAGGGGGTTCACCCCTCCACTTT
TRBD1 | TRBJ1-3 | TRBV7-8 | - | CASSDRGGKNTIYF | TGTGCCAGCAGCGACAGGGGAGGGAAAAACACCATATATTTT
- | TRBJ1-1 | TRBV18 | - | CASSRSLAARQTEAFF | TGTGCCAGCTCACGTTCCTTAGCCGCCCGTCAGACTGAAGCTTTCTTT
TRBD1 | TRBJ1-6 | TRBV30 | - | CAHRHRGNSPLHF | TGTGCCCATCGGCACAGGGGTAATTCACCCCTCCACTTT
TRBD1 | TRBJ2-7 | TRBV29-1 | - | CSVVGTGAAYEQYF | TGCAGCGTTGTGGGGACAGGGGCCGCCTACGAGCAGTACTTC
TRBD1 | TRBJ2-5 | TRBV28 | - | CASRGQGAETQYF | TGTGCCAGCAGGGGACAGGGGGCAGAGACCCAGTACTTC
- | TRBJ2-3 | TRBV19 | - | CASSPPGWGGTTDTQYF | TGTGCCAGTAGCCCACCCGGGTGGGGAGGAACCACAGATACGCAGTATTTT
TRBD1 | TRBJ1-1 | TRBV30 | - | CAWNRDRMNTEAFF | TGTGCCTGGAACCGGGACAGAATGAACACTGAAGCTTTCTTT
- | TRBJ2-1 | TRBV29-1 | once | CSVKDGHDTYNEQFF | TGCAGCGTTAAGGATGGACACGACACCTACAATGAGCAGTTCTTC
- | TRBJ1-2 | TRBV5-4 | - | CASSLPLANYGYTF | TGTGCCAGCAGCTTGCCATTAGCCAACTATGGCTACACCTTC